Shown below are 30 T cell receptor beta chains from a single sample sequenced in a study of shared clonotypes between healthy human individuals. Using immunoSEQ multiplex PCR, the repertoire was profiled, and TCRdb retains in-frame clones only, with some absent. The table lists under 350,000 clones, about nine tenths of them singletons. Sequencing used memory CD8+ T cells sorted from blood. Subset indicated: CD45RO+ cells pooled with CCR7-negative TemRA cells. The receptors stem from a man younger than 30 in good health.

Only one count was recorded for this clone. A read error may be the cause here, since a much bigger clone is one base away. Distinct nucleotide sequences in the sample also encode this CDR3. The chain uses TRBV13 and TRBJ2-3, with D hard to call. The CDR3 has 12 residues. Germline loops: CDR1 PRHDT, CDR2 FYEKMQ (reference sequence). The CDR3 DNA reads TGTGCCAGCAGCCTAGGCACAGATACGCAGTATTTT. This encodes CASSLGTDTQYF.

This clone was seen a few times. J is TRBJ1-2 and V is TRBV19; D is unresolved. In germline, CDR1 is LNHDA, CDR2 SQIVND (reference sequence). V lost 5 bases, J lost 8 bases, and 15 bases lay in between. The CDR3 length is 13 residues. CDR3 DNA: TGTGCCAGTAGTCCGTCCGGTGACGAAGGCTACACCTTC. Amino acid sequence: CASSPSGDEGYTF.

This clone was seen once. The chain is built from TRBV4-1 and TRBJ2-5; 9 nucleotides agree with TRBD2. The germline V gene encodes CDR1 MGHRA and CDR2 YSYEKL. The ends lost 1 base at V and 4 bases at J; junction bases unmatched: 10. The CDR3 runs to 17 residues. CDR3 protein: CASSQGMAGGLSETQYF. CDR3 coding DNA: TGCGCCAGCAGCCAAGGAATGGCGGGGGGGCTGTCAGAGACCCAGTACTTC.

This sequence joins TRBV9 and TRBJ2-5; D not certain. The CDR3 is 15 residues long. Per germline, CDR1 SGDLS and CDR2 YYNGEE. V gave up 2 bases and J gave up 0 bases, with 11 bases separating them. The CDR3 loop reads CASSVRPRYQETQYF. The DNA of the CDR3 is TGTGCCAGCAGCGTGAGACCGCGGTACCAAGAGACCCAGTACTTC.

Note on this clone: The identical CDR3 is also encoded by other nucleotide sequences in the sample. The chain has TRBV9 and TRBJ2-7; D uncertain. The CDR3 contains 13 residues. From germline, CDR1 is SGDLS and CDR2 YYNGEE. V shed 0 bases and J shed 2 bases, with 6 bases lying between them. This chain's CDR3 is CASSVGPAYEQYF. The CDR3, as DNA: TGTGCCAGCAGCGTAGGGCCGGCCTACGAGCAGTACTTC.

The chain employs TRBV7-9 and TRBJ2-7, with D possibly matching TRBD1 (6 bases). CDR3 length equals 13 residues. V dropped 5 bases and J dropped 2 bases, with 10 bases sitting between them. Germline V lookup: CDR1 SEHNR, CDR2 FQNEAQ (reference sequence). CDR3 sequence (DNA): TGTGCCAGCAGCAGGACAGCGGCCTACGAGCAGTACTTC. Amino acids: CASSRTAAYEQYF. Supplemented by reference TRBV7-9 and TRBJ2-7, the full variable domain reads DTGVSQNPRHKITKRGQNVTFRCDPISEHNRLYWYRQTLGQGPEFLTYFQNEAQLEKSRLLSDRFSAERPKGSFSTLEIQRTEQGDSAMYLCASSRTAAYEQYFGPGTRLTVT.

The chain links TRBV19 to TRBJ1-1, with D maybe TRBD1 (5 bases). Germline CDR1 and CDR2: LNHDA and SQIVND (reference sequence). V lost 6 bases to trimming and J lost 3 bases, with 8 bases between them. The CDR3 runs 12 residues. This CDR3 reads CASRTGDTEAFF. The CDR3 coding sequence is TGTGCCAGTAGAACGGGGGACACTGAAGCTTTCTTT.

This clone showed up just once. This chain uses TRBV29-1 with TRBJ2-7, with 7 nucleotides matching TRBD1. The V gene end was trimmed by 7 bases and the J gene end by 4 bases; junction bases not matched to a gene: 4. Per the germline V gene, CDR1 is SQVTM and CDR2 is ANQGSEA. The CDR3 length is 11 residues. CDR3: CSGGTVYEQYF. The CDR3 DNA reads TGCAGCGGTGGGACAGTTTACGAGCAGTACTTC.

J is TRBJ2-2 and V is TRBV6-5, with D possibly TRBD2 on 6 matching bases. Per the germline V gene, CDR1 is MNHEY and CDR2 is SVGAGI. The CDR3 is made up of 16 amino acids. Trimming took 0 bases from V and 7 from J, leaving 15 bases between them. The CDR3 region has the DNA TGTGCCAGCAGTTACTCGAACCCAGTGGGACTCGGGGAGCTGTTTTTT. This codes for CASSYSNPVGLGELFF.

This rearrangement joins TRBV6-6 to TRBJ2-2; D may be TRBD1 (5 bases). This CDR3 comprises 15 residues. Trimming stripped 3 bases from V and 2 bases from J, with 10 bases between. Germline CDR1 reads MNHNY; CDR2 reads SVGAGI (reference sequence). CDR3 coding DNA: TGTGCCAGCAGTTATGGTCAGGGCAACACCGGGGAGCTGTTTTTT. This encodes CASSYGQGNTGELFF.

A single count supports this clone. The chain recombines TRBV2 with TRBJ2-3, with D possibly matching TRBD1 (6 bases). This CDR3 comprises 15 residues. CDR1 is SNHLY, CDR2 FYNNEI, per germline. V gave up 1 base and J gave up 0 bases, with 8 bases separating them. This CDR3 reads CASSEVGASTDTQYF. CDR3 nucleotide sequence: TGTGCCAGCAGTGAAGTGGGGGCCAGCACAGATACGCAGTATTTT.

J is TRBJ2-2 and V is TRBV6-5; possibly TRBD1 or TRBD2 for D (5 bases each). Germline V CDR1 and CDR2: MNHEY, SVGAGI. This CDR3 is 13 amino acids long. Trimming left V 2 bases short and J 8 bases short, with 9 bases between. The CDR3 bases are TGTGCCAGCAGTTACCGAGGGGTAGGGGAGCTGTTTTTT. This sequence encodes CASSYRGVGELFF.

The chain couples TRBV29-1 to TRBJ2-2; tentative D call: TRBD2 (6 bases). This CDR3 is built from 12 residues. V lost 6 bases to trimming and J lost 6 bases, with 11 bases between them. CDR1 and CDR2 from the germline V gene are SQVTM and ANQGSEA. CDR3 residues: CSVRSGSGELFF. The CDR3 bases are TGCAGCGTCCGAAGCGGGTCCGGGGAGCTGTTTTTT.

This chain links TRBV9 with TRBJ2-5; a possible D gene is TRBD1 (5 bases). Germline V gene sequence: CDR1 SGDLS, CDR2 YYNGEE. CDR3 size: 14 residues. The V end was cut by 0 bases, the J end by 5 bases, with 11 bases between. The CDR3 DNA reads TGTGCCAGCAGCGTAGGACAGTCGGAGGAGACCCAGTACTTC. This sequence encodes CASSVGQSEETQYF.

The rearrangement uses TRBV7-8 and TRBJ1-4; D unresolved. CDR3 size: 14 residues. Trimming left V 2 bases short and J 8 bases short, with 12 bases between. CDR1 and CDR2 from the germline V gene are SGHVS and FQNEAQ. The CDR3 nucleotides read TGTGCCAGCAGCTTAATGGGAGGGTTCGAAAAACTGTTTTTT. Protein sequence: CASSLMGGFEKLFF.

The CDR3 DNA reads as TGTGCCAGCAGCTTGTCGCCCAGGAGCTCTGGAAACACCATATATTTT. This sequence encodes CASSLSPRSSGNTIYF. J is TRBJ1-3 and V is TRBV11-2, with unresolved D. Trimming took 3 bases from V and 0 from J, leaving 12 bases between them. From germline, CDR1 is SGHAT and CDR2 FQNNGV. CDR3 length: 16 amino acids.

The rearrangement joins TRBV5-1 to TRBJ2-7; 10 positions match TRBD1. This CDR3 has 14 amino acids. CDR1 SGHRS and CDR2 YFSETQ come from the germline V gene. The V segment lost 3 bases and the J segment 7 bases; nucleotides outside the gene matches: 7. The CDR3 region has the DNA TGCGCCAGCAGCTCGGACAGGGGGGCATTTGAGCAGTACTTC. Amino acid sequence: CASSSDRGAFEQYF.

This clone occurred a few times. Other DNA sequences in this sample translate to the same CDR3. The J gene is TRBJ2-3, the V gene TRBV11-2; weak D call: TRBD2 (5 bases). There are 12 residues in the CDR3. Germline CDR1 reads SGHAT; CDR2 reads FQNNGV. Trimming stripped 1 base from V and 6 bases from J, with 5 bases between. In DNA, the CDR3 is TGTGCCAGCAGCTTAGGCGGGGATACGCAGTATTTT. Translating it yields CASSLGGDTQYF.

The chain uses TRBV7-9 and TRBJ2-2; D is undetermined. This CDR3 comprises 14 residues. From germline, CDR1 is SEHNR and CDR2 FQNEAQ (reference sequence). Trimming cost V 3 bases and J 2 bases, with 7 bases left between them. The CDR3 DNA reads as TGTGCCAGCAGCTTGGGGTACAACACCGGGGAGCTGTTTTTT. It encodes CASSLGYNTGELFF.

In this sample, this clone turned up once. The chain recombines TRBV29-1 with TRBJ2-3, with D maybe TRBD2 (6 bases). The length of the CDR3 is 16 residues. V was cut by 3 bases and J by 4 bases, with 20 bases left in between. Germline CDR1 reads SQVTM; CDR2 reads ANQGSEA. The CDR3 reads CSVDRGWDSVPDTQYF. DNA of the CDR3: TGCAGCGTTGATAGGGGCTGGGACTCGGTTCCAGATACGCAGTATTTT.

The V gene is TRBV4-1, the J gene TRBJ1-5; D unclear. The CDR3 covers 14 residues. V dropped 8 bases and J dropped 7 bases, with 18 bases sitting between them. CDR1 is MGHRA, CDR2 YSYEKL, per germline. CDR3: CASGREKGGQPQHF. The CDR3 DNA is TGCGCCAGCGGAAGAGAGAAGGGTGGACAGCCCCAGCATTTT.

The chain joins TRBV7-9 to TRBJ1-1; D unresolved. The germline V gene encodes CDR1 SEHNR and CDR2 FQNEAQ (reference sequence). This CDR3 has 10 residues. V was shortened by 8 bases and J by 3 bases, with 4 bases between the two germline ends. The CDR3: CASEYTEAFF. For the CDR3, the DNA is TGTGCCAGCGAGTACACTGAAGCTTTCTTT.

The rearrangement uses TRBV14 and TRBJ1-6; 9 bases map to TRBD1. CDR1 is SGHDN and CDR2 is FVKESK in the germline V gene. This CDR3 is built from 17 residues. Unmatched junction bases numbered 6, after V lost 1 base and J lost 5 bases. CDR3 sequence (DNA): TGTGCCAGCAGCCAAGTAGGGACAGGGATGGATAATTCACCCCTCCACTTT. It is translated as CASSQVGTGMDNSPLHF.

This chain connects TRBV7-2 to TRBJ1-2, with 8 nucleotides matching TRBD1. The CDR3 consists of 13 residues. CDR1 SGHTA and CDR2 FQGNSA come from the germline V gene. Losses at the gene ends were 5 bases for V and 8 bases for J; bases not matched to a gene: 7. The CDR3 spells CASSPATGDGYTF. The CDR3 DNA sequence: TGTGCCAGCAGCCCAGCGACAGGGGACGGCTACACCTTC. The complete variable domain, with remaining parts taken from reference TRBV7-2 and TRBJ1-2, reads GAGVSQSPSNKVTEKGKDVELRCDPISGHTALYWYRQSLGQGLEFLIYFQGNSAPDKSGLPSDRFSAERTGGSVSTLTIQRTQQEDSAVYLCASSPATGDGYTFGSGTRLTVV.

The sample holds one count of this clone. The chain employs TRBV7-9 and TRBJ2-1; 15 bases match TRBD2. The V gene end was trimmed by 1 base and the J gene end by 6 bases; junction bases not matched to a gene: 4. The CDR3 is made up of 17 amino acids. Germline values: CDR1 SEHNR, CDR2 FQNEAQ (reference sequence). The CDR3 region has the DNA TGTGCCAGCAGCTTAGGGACTAGCGGGAGGGGGTTCAATGAGCAGTTCTTC. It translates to CASSLGTSGRGFNEQFF.

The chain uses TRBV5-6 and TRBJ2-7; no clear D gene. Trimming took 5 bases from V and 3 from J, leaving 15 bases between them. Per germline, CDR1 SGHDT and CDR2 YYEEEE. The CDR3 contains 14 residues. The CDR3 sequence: CASSLKISNYEQYF. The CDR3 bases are TGTGCCAGCAGTTTGAAGATTAGTAACTACGAGCAGTACTTC.

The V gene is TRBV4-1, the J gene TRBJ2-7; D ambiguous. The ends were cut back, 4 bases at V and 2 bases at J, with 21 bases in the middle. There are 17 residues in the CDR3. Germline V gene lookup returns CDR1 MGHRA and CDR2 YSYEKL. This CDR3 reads CASSPYPMGRDAYEQYF. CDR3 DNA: TGCGCCAGCAGCCCCTACCCGATGGGCCGAGACGCCTACGAGCAGTACTTC.

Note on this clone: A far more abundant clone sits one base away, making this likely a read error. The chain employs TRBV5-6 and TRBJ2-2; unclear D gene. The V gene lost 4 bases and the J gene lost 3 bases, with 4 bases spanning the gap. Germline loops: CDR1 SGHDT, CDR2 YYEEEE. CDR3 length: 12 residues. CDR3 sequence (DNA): TGTGCCAGCAGCCCTTACACCGGGGAGCTGTTTTTT. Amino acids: CASSPYTGELFF.

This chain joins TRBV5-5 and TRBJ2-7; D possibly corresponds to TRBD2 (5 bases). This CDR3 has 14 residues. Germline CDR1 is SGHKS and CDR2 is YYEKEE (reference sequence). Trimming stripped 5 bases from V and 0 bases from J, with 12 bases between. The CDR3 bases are TGTGCCAGCAGTTCTACCGGGGACTCCTACGAGCAGTACTTC. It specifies CASSSTGDSYEQYF.

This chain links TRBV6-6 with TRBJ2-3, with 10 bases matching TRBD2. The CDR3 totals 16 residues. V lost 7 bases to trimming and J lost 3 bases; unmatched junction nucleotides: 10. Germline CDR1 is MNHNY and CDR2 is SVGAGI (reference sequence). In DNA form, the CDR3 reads TGTGCCAGCAACCTAGCGGGGGCCCCCGTAACAGATACGCAGTATTTT. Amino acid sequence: CASNLAGAPVTDTQYF.